Following are 29 T cell receptor beta chains from one sample sequenced in a study of T-cell memory formation after mild COVID-19. MiXCR was run by TCRdb on the 5' RACE reads, yielding one entry per CDR3 protein. Found here are about 290,000 distinct CDR3 sequences, about 16% of them singletons; the top ten hold roughly 22%. Sequenced material: PBMCs or a T cell subset sorted from them (not recorded which). These receptors were obtained from a man between 18 and 29 years old who had mild COVID-19 (a few samples of this study predate the infection). Cell type and time point are not known.

This clonotype has only a few counts. The V and J genes are TRBV4-1 and TRBJ2-5; 9 nucleotides match TRBD2. The ends lost 3 bases at V and 4 bases at J; junction bases unmatched: 9. The CDR3 length is 16 residues. Germline V lookup: CDR1 MGHRA, CDR2 YSYEKL. DNA for the CDR3: TGCGCCAGCAGCCACCCCCTAGCGGGGAGGGGAGAGACCCAGTACTTC. Its translation: CASSHPLAGRGETQYF.

The CDR3 is CASREGTGAYNEQFF. The CDR3 DNA reads as TGTGCCAGCAGAGAAGGGACAGGAGCCTACAATGAGCAGTTCTTC. The rearrangement uses TRBV12-3 or TRBV12-4 and TRBJ2-1; 8 nucleotides agree with TRBD1. The CDR3 extends over 15 amino acids. The V and J ends lost 6 bases and 2 bases, in that order; junction bases with no gene match: 6.

Only a few counts were recorded for this clonotype. The chain is built from TRBV20-1 and TRBJ1-5; D gene unclear. The CDR3 is made up of 13 amino acids. V was cut by 6 bases and J by 11 bases, with 20 bases left in between. The germline V gene has CDR1 DFQATT and CDR2 SNEGSKA (reference sequence). The CDR3 here is CSALRMRSSAQHF. DNA of the CDR3: TGCAGTGCCCTGAGAATGAGGTCATCAGCCCAGCATTTT.

The gene calls are TRBV12-3 or TRBV12-4 and TRBJ2-3, with D perhaps matching TRBD1 or TRBD2 (5 bases each). There are 17 residues in the CDR3. The germline V and J ends were trimmed by 3 bases and 6 bases, with 22 bases remaining between them. The CDR3 coding sequence is TGTGCCAGCAGTTTGTTCCGGGGCATCTCGGGATTGGATACGCAGTATTTT. It specifies CASSLFRGISGLDTQYF.

V usage is TRBV4-2 and J usage is TRBJ2-3, with 7 bases aligning to TRBD1. The CDR3 consists of 16 residues. The trim removed 3 bases at V and 4 bases at J, leaving 10 bases unmatched. The germline V gene encodes CDR1 LGHNA and CDR2 YNFKEQ. CDR3: CASSHRDRKSADTQYF. In DNA, the CDR3 is TGTGCCAGCAGCCACCGGGACAGAAAATCGGCAGATACGCAGTATTTT.

The chain uses TRBV6-1 and TRBJ2-1; D unclear. The germline CDR1 and CDR2 sequences are MNHNS and SASEGT. Trimming removed 1 base from V and 9 bases from J, with 10 bases in between. The CDR3 totals 13 residues. CDR3 sequence reads: CASSEVRVGEQFF. As DNA, the CDR3 is TGTGCCAGCAGTGAAGTTAGAGTGGGTGAGCAGTTCTTC.

This clonotype was recorded a few times. This chain links TRBV11-2 with TRBJ2-1; maybe TRBD1 (6 bases). V lost 4 bases to trimming and J lost 12 bases, with 25 bases between them. The CDR3 sequence is 16 residues long. Germline lookup yields CDR1 SGHAT and CDR2 FQNNGV. The CDR3 protein is CASSSAGTSTGRGQFF. The CDR3 nucleotides read TGTGCCAGCAGCTCGGCCGGGACATCAACCGGTCGGGGGCAGTTCTTC.

This clonotype appeared a few times. The chain carries TRBV7-2 and TRBJ1-2; D is perhaps TRBD1 (6 bases). Germline CDR1 reads SGHTA; CDR2 reads FQGNSA. V gave up 5 bases and J gave up 4 bases, with 14 bases separating them. This CDR3 is built from 14 residues. CDR3 in amino acids: CASSPNRALYGYTF. DNA for the CDR3: TGTGCCAGCAGCCCAAACAGGGCACTCTATGGCTACACCTTC.

This clonotype came up a few times. The chain links TRBV6-1 to TRBJ1-5, with TRBD1 as a possible D gene (5 bases). This CDR3 has 13 amino acids. The germline gives CDR1 MNHNS, CDR2 SASEGT. The V and J ends lost 3 bases and 3 bases respectively, with 6 bases between them. CDR3: CASSDGANQPQHF. CDR3 in DNA: TGTGCCAGCAGTGATGGGGCCAATCAGCCCCAGCATTTT.

This clonotype was observed a few times. The chain has TRBV11-2 and TRBJ2-1; no clear D gene. Germline V CDR1 and CDR2: SGHAT, FQNNGV. The V end was cut by 5 bases, the J end by 0 bases, with 8 bases between. CDR3 length equals 14 residues. CDR3: CASSPGFSYNEQFF. The CDR3 coding sequence is TGTGCCAGCAGCCCAGGTTTCTCCTACAATGAGCAGTTCTTC.

This clonotype was seen a few times. This chain connects TRBV6-6 to TRBJ1-1, with D perhaps TRBD1 (6 bases). The V end lost 5 bases, the J end lost 0 bases, and 10 bases lay between the germline ends. Germline CDR1 and CDR2: MNHNY and SVGAGI (reference sequence). This CDR3 region has 14 residues. The CDR3 spells CASSAQGVNTEAFF. The DNA for the CDR3 is TGTGCCAGCAGTGCACAGGGAGTGAACACTGAAGCTTTCTTT.

The CDR3 region has the DNA TGTGCCAGCAGCTTCCCGGGGGTCAGCGGCTACACCTTC. Protein sequence: CASSFPGVSGYTF. The rearrangement joins TRBV11-2 to TRBJ1-2, with D tentatively TRBD1 (5 bases). Deletions cut 3 bases from V and 8 bases from J, with 13 bases between. From germline, CDR1 is SGHAT and CDR2 FQNNGV. This CDR3 has 13 residues.

This clonotype has a handful of counts. The rearrangement joins TRBV6-5 to TRBJ1-6; D might be TRBD1 (5 bases). Germline values: CDR1 MNHEY, CDR2 SVGAGI. The CDR3 is 14 amino acids. Trimming took 2 bases from V and 11 from J, leaving 13 bases between them. The CDR3 coding sequence is TGTGCCAGCAGTTACGAAGGGGCACGGCCACCCCTCCACTTT. It codes for CASSYEGARPPLHF.

The chain uses TRBV5-5 and TRBJ1-2; D is undetermined. Trimming removed 3 bases at V and 3 bases at J, with 9 bases between. This CDR3 contains 13 residues. The germline V gene has CDR1 SGHKS and CDR2 YYEKEE (reference sequence). The CDR3 coding sequence is TGTGCCAGCAGCTGGCAAAGGGACTATGGCTACACCTTC. Translating it yields CASSWQRDYGYTF.

In this sample, this clonotype turned up a few times. V is TRBV6-1 and J is TRBJ2-7; 10 bases match TRBD2. V shed 8 bases and J 2 bases; nucleotides not matched to a gene: 9. The CDR3 totals 15 residues. CDR1 is MNHNS, CDR2 SASEGT, per germline. This chain's CDR3 is CASQPGLASTYEQYV. The CDR3 DNA sequence: TGTGCCAGCCAACCGGGACTAGCGAGCACCTACGAGCAGTACGTC.

This clonotype showed up just a few times. The chain has TRBV29-1 and TRBJ2-2, with D perhaps matching TRBD1 (6 bases). V gave up 7 bases and J gave up 4 bases, with 10 bases separating them. In germline, CDR1 is SQVTM, CDR2 ANQGSEA. The CDR3 sequence is 12 residues long. CDR3 protein: CSAQGPTGELFF. In DNA, the CDR3 is TGCAGCGCCCAGGGGCCCACCGGGGAGCTGTTTTTT.

There are many counts of this clonotype. The chain recombines TRBV7-6 with TRBJ2-7; 10 nucleotides line up with TRBD1. Losses at the gene ends were 4 bases for V and 6 bases for J; bases not matched to a gene: 9. This CDR3 has 15 residues. Germline CDR1 and CDR2: SGHVS and FNYEAQ. CDR3 DNA sequence: TGTGCCAGCAGCTCCTGGACAGGGGGAGGTAGCGAGCAGTACTTC. This translates into CASSSWTGGGSEQYF. Full variable domain (rest looked up from reference TRBV7-6 and TRBJ2-7): GAGVSQSPRYKVTKRGQDVALRCDPISGHVSLYWYRQALGQGPEFLTYFNYEAQQDKSGLPNDRFSAERPEGSISTLTIQRTEQRDSAMYRCASSSWTGGGSEQYFGPGTRLTVT.

The rearrangement links TRBV20-1 to TRBJ2-5; 8 bases agree with TRBD2. Losses at the gene ends were 1 base for V and 5 bases for J; bases not matched to a gene: 3. Germline V gene data show CDR1 as DFQATT and CDR2 as SNEGSKA (reference sequence). The CDR3 loop spans 13 amino acids. In DNA, the CDR3 is TGCAGTGCTAGAGTTCGGGGGGGCGAGACCCAGTACTTC. Translated: CSARVRGGETQYF.

The CDR3 coding sequence is TGTGCCAGCAGCACCCGCCTCGGGGGGACCTACAATGAGCAGTTCTTC. Amino acids: CASSTRLGGTYNEQFF. The chain joins TRBV21-1 to TRBJ2-1; the DNA was not compared with TRBD1, the D call given in the table. TRBV21-1 is a pseudogene. The CDR3 length is 16 residues.

This clonotype has more than one count but fewer than ten. V is TRBV10-1 and J is TRBJ1-2; D is perhaps TRBD1 (5 bases). The germline gives CDR1 WNHNN, CDR2 SYGVQD (reference sequence). There are 13 residues in the CDR3. V gave up 2 bases and J gave up 2 bases, with 6 bases separating them. The CDR3 DNA reads as TGCGCCAGCAGTGAGCGACAGAACTATGGCTACACCTTC. Protein product: CASSERQNYGYTF.

This clonotype was found a few times. The V call is TRBV5-6, the J call TRBJ2-3; 10 bases align to TRBD2. The CDR3 has 17 amino acids. Per germline, CDR1 SGHDT and CDR2 YYEEEE. The trim removed 2 bases at V and 5 bases at J, leaving 11 bases unmatched. CDR3 coding DNA: TGTGCCAGCAGCTTTATCCTAGCGGGGGCGCAAGGAGATACGCAGTATTTT. Translating gives CASSFILAGAQGDTQYF. The full variable domain, rest sourced from reference TRBV5-6 and TRBJ2-3, is DAGVTQSPTHLIKTRGQQVTLRCSPKSGHDTVSWYQQALGQGPQFIFQYYEEEERQRGNFPDRFSGHQFPNYSSELNVNALLLGDSALYLCASSFILAGAQGDTQYFGPGTRLTVL.

This clonotype was seen a few times. This rearrangement joins TRBV11-2 to TRBJ1-4; tentative D call: TRBD1 (6 bases). Per the germline V gene, CDR1 is SGHAT and CDR2 is FQNNGV. The CDR3 runs 17 residues. Trimming pared 5 bases from V and 0 bases from J, leaving 16 bases between. Here the CDR3 DNA reads TGTGCCAGCAGCACAGACAGGAGGCCCGCAACTAATGAAAAACTGTTTTTT. The encoded protein is CASSTDRRPATNEKLFF.

V and J are TRBV29-1 and TRBJ1-1; 8 positions match TRBD1. Trimming cost V 3 bases and J 6 bases; bases outside gene matches: 9. This CDR3 comprises 14 residues. Germline-derived CDR1 and CDR2 are SQVTM and ANQGSEA. In DNA form, the CDR3 reads TGCAGCGTTGAGTTTGGCAGGGGGCGTGCTGAAGCTTTCTTT. It encodes CSVEFGRGRAEAFF.

This chain joins TRBV27 and TRBJ2-7, with TRBD1 identical over 8 bases. The V segment lost 7 bases and the J segment 4 bases; nucleotides outside the gene matches: 9. This CDR3 contains 14 residues. Germline CDR1 MNHEY, CDR2 SMNVEV (reference sequence). CDR3 nucleotides: TGTGCCAGCAAACCAGGGGGCGCGATTTACGAGCAGTACGTC. The encoded protein is CASKPGGAIYEQYV.

This clonotype showed up many times. The V and J genes are TRBV4-2 and TRBJ1-1; D is undetermined. The CDR3 length is 14 residues. Per germline, CDR1 LGHNA and CDR2 YNFKEQ. V was cut by 1 base and J by 1 base, with 7 bases left in between. In DNA, the CDR3 is TGTGCCAGCAGCCAAGGCACAGAGAACACTGAAGCTTTCTTT. Protein sequence: CASSQGTENTEAFF.

The sample holds a few counts of this clonotype. The V and J genes are TRBV4-1 and TRBJ1-1; the match to TRBD1 covers 7 bases. Germline V gene sequence: CDR1 MGHRA, CDR2 YSYEKL. Unmatched junction bases numbered 10, after V lost 8 bases and J lost 7 bases. The CDR3 runs 13 residues. The CDR3: CASQADRQGEAFF. CDR3 in DNA: TGCGCCAGCCAAGCAGATCGACAGGGTGAAGCTTTCTTT.

This chain joins TRBV27 and TRBJ1-3, with TRBD1 identical over 7 bases. This CDR3 is 15 amino acids long. With V trimmed by 6 bases and J by 2 bases, 7 bases remained unmatched. Germline assignment: CDR1 MNHEY and CDR2 SMNVEV (reference sequence). CDR3 in DNA: TGTGCCAGCAGACCGACAGGGTTAACTGGAAACACCATATATTTT. This sequence encodes CASRPTGLTGNTIYF.

This clonotype was counted at least ten times. This chain uses TRBV5-1 with TRBJ2-2, with D maybe TRBD2 (5 bases). The CDR3 is 17 residues long. With 0 bases removed from V and 4 bases from J, the gap between germline ends came to 16 bases. Germline V gene data show CDR1 as SGHRS and CDR2 as YFSETQ. The DNA of the CDR3 is TGCGCCAGCAGCTTGGTCCTGGACGGGCGGGCCACCGGGGAGCTGTTTTTT. It yields the protein CASSLVLDGRATGELFF.

The chain combines TRBV2 with TRBJ1-1; no firm D call. The CDR3 runs to 15 residues. Germline CDR1 reads SNHLY; CDR2 reads FYNNEI. Between the trimmed V and J ends, which lost 2 bases and 3 bases, there was a span of 13 bases. CDR3 in DNA: TGTGCCAGCAGTGAACGGGAGGGAGCGTACACTGAAGCTTTCTTT. It is translated as CASSEREGAYTEAFF.